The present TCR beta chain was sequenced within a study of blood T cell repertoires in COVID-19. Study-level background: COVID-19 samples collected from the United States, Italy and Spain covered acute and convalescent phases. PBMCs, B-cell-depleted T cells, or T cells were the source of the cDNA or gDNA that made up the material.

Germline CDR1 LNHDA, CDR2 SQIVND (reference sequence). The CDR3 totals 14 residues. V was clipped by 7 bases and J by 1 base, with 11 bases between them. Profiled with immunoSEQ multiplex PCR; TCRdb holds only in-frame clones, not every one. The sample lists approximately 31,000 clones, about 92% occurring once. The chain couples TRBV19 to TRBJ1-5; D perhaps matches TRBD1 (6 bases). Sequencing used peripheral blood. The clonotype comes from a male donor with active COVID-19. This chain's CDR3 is CASNNRESNQPQHF. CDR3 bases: TGTGCCAGTAATAACAGGGAGAGCAATCAGCCCCAGCATTTT.